This T cell receptor (beta chain) emerged from a study of T cell repertoires in cytomegalovirus infection. Across the whole study: HLA-B-restricted CMV epitopes that are well studied were used alongside recently identified HLA-C-restricted ones. TCR beta signatures that were public indicated CMV infection and matching HLA type. General study results and limits: Carriers of CMV and the relevant HLA type were discriminated by public TCR beta frequency. The study found HLA-C-restricted CMV-specific TCR beta clonotypes dominating the ex vivo response.

This clonotype was detected a few times. Antigen specificity is unknown. The J segment lost 1 base and the V segment lost 3 bases, leaving 4 bases of the junction unmatched. The length of the CDR3 is 16 residues. CDR1 is LNHDA, CDR2 SQIVND, per germline (reference sequence). In TCRdb, the reads were re-called with MiXCR into one record per CDR3 protein. The sample yields approximately 310,000 distinct CDR3 sequences, 20% to 30% seen once. This sample comprised cultured PBMCs, obtained from culture after CMV antigen stimulation. This chain uses TRBV19 with TRBJ2-7; TRBD2 matches 12 bases. The TCR sequence derives from a human donor in good health (CMV status not recorded). Some clones in this sample may be carry-over from other donors' samples. Written as DNA, the CDR3 is TGTGCCAGTAGTATCTGGACTAGCGGGGTTTCCTACGAGCAGTACGTC. Amino acid sequence: CASSIWTSGVSYEQYV.